This T cell receptor (beta chain) was captured in a study of a mutant IDH1 vaccine in newly diagnosed glioma. The time point: baseline, week 1 (first vaccination visit). The treatment: pre-vaccination baseline after standard-of-care therapy. Looked up from germline, CDR1 is MNHEY and CDR2 is SMNVEV (reference sequence). The CDR3 spans 14 residues. J lost 4 bases, V lost 4 bases, and 4 bases had no gene match. The repertoire was sequenced with immunoSEQ multiplex PCR; TCRdb's copy has only in-frame clones and lacks some. The sample lists over 55,000 clones; around 83% were seen once. The clonotype was recovered from a woman aged 18-35 years with glioma. Some clones in this sample may be carry-over from other donors' samples. The sequencing used peripheral blood mononuclear cells (PBMCs), collected from a glioma patient treated with radiotherapy, temozolomide or both. V is TRBV27 and J is TRBJ1-5; 7 bases align to TRBD1. The CDR3 sequence: CASSSWDRNQPQHF. The CDR3 coding sequence is TGTGCCAGCAGTTCATGGGACAGAAATCAGCCCCAGCATTTT.